This TCR beta chain was observed in a study of T cells in Graves' hyperthyroidism and ophthalmopathy. Regions amplified from RNA transcripts were the TCR beta CDR3 regions. The study used the HTBI primer set for a first-round RT-PCR of the TCR CDR3. TCRdb re-called the multiplex PCR reads through MiXCR, storing one row per CDR3 protein. The sample lists some 500,000 distinct CDR3 sequences; about an eighth were seen once. This clonotype was seen ten or more times. One end of the junction varies from germline; a read error may be responsible. CDR1 and CDR2 (germline): LNHDA, SQIVND (reference sequence). The CDR3 totals 13 residues.

The chain links TRBV19 to TRBJ1-5; no clear D gene. Material: blood. This sequence originates from a woman aged 18-29 years with Graves' hyperthyroidism. The CDR3 DNA reads TGCGCACAGACCTTGTCCTCCGGTCAGCCCCAGCATTTT. It yields the protein CAQTLSSGQPQHF.